The 25 T cell receptor delta chains reported below all come from one sample, sequenced in a study of delta chain sequences of gamma delta T cells. TCRdb ran CATT on the 5' RACE reads. The sample consists of 200 to 250 delta-chain clones, roughly 17% of them appearing once. Sequenced input: either unsorted cells or a sorted T cell fraction (not recorded which). Source of these receptors: a human donor in good health.

By share of the sample, this clone is large. V is TRDV2 and J is TRDJ1; 9 nucleotides line up with TRDD3. This CDR3 has 16 residues. Trimming cost V 3 bases and J 1 base; bases outside gene matches: 8. Germline assignment: CDR1 GEAIGNYY and CDR2 EKD. The chain's CDR3 is CACDAILGETTDKLIF. CDR3 in DNA: TGTGCCTGTGACGCGATACTGGGGGAAACCACCGATAAACTCATCTTT.

Within the sample, this clone is medium-sized. The V and J genes are TRDV2 and TRDJ1; 11 nucleotides match TRDD3. V gave up 0 bases and J gave up 4 bases; unmatched junction bases: 15. Germline CDR1 GEAIGNYY, CDR2 EKD. This CDR3 is built from 19 residues. The CDR3 DNA is TGTGCCTGTGACACCGTCCCTACCGGGCTGGGGGATACCGGCGATAAACTCATCTTT. Amino acids: CACDTVPTGLGDTGDKLIF.

The sample holds a few counts of this clone. A read error is likely here: a far larger clone is one base away. This chain connects TRDV2 to TRDJ1, with D tentatively TRDD3 (5 bases). V was clipped by 3 bases and J by 0 bases, with 31 bases between them. The CDR3 totals 21 residues. CDR1 and CDR2 from the germline V gene are GEAIGNYY and EKD. In DNA form, the CDR3 reads TGTGCCTGTGACCGGATTAAGGATGGGGTCCCCGGGCCCCTTTACACCGATAAACTCATCTTT. Its protein product is CACDRIKDGVPGPLYTDKLIF.

This clone appeared a few times. The TCRdb record carries a much larger clone's protein, which differs from this DNA's translation at residue 11; a read error is the likely cause, and the protein listed here is the DNA translation. This rearrangement joins TRDV2 to TRDJ1; 11 bases line up with TRDD3. CDR3 size: 17 residues. V lost 0 bases and J lost 0; bases outside the gene matches: 5. The germline gives CDR1 GEAIGNYY, CDR2 EKD. CDR3 protein: CACDTLGDTMNTDKLIF. The CDR3 DNA is TGTGCCTGTGACACCCTGGGGGATACTATGAACACCGATAAACTCATCTTT.

In this sample, this clone turned up a few times. A single base is all that separates this from a far larger clone, so a read error is likely. The sample contains more than one DNA sequence encoding this CDR3. The chain carries TRDV1 and TRDJ1; 7 bases are a match to TRDD2. Germline lookup yields CDR1 TSWWSYY and CDR2 QGS. The CDR3 loop spans 19 amino acids. With V trimmed by 3 bases and J by 3 bases, 19 bases remained unmatched. CDR3 coding DNA: TGTGCTCTTGGGGAGGCTCGGTTCCTACGTTTCGGAGAGGCCGATAAACTCATCTTT. Encoded protein: CALGEARFLRFGEADKLIF.

On this clone: For this DNA, TCRdb reports the protein of a much larger clone, which diverges at residue 3, most likely from a read error; the protein presented here is translated directly from the DNA. The CDR3 nucleotides read TGTGCCTATGACACCCTGGGGGATACTATGAAAACCGATAAACTCATCTTT. Its protein product is CAYDTLGDTMKTDKLIF. This chain joins TRDV2 and TRDJ1; 11 bases fit TRDD3. Per germline, CDR1 GEAIGNYY and CDR2 EKD. The CDR3 is 17 amino acids.

Relative to its sample, this clone is hyperexpanded (1% or more). The chain is built from TRDV2 and TRDJ1; TRDD3 matches 12 bases. Germline loops: CDR1 GEAIGNYY, CDR2 EKD. V was pared by 3 bases and J by 0 bases, with 13 bases of the junction left unmatched. The CDR3 loop spans 19 amino acids. The DNA for the CDR3 is TGTGCCTGTGACCCAGTACTGGGGGATACCGAGCCGTACACCGATAAACTCATCTTT. This encodes CACDPVLGDTEPYTDKLIF.

In this sample, this clone is large. The same CDR3 also results from other DNA sequences found in this sample. The genes are TRDV2 and TRDJ1; possible D gene TRDD3, 5 bases. Germline V gene lookup returns CDR1 GEAIGNYY and CDR2 EKD. The CDR3 totals 18 residues. V was trimmed by 3 bases and J by 0 bases, leaving 22 bases between them. This CDR3 reads CACDYSNRGGPNTDKLIF. Written as DNA, the CDR3 is TGTGCCTGTGACTATTCTAACAGAGGGGGTCCAAACACCGATAAACTCATCTTT.

Relative to its sample, this clone is large. This rearrangement joins TRDV2 to TRDJ1, with D perhaps being TRDD1 or TRDD3 (5 bases each). V shed 3 bases and J shed 4 bases, with 20 bases lying between them. This CDR3 has 16 residues. Per germline, CDR1 GEAIGNYY and CDR2 EKD. For the CDR3, the DNA is TGTGCCTGTGACGCGGTACTGGAAAATACGGGCGATAAACTCATCTTT. Translated: CACDAVLENTGDKLIF.

In its sample, this clone was seen a few times. A read error is likely here: a far larger clone is one base away. This sample includes further DNA sequences coding for the same CDR3. This rearrangement joins TRDV3 to TRDJ1; 13 bases are shared with TRDD3. Trimming removed 2 bases from V and 0 bases from J; junction bases left unmatched: 27. Germline lookup yields CDR1 TVYSNPD and CDR2 GDNSRS (reference sequence). The CDR3 extends over 23 amino acids. CDR3 coding DNA: TGTGCCTTTGGGGACCTACCACACACTGGGGGATACGCGGCCGTAGTGGACACCGATAAACTCATCTTT. The encoded protein is CAFGDLPHTGGYAAVVDTDKLIF. The full variable domain, with the rest looked up from reference TRDV3 and TRDJ1, is CDKVTQSSPDQTVASGSEVVLLCTYDTVYSNPDLFWYRIRPDYSFQFVFYGDNSRSEGADFTQGRFSVKHILTQKAFHLVISPVRTEDSATYYCAFGDLPHTGGYAAVVDTDKLIFGKGTRVTVEP.

This clone was found a few times. The J gene is TRDJ1, while no V gene call was made. CDR3 length equals 10 residues. CDR3 sequence (DNA): TGTTCTGCAATGTTTTCTTGGGGGATCTTT. Encoded protein: CSAMFSWGIF.

In this sample, this clone turned up a few times. TCRdb's listed protein matches a much larger clone and diverges from this DNA's translation at residue 15, likely through a read error; the protein shown comes from the DNA. V and J are TRDV2 and TRDJ1; 13 nucleotides align to TRDD3. From germline, CDR1 is GEAIGNYY and CDR2 EKD. The CDR3 is made up of 19 amino acids. CDR3: CACDSVLGDTRLPTYKLIF. CDR3 nucleotides: TGTGCCTGTGACTCCGTACTGGGGGATACGCGTTTGCCCACCTATAAACTCATCTTT.

The V call is TRDV2, the J call TRDJ1; 8 nucleotides align to TRDD3. CDR1 and CDR2 (germline): GEAIGNYY, EKD. The V and J ends lost 0 bases and 0 bases, in that order; junction bases with no gene match: 8. The CDR3 length is 17 residues. The CDR3 loop reads CACDTLGEPSDTDKLIF. The CDR3 bases are TGTGCCTGTGACACCCTGGGGGAGCCATCAGACACCGATAAACTCATCTTT.

As concerns this clone: TCRdb shows a much larger clone's protein in place of this DNA's translation, and the two differ at residue 11, likely through a read error; the protein shown is translated from the DNA. The rearrangement joins TRDV2 to TRDJ1; TRDD3 agrees at 13 bases. This CDR3 comprises 19 residues. V shed 3 bases, J shed 1 base, and the junction held 13 bases outside the gene matches. Per germline, CDR1 GEAIGNYY and CDR2 EKD. CDR3 sequence (DNA): TGTGCCTGTGACTCCGTACTGGGGGATACGAGTTTGCCCACCGATAAACTCATCTTT. Protein product: CACDSVLGDTSLPTDKLIF.

This clone is large. The V call is TRDV2, the J call TRDJ1; D not certain. Germline values: CDR1 GEAIGNYY, CDR2 EKD. This CDR3 contains 19 residues. Trimming took 0 bases from V and 2 from J, leaving 24 bases between them. CDR3 loop: CACDTVERGPVSSTDKLIF. CDR3 coding DNA: TGTGCCTGTGACACCGTAGAGAGAGGTCCCGTCTCTTCTACCGATAAACTCATCTTT.

By share, this clone ranks as large. This sample includes further DNA sequences coding for the same CDR3. V gene TRDV2 combines with J gene TRDJ1; TRDD3 matches at 12 bases. The CDR3 loop spans 15 amino acids. Trimming cost V 1 base and J 10 bases; bases outside gene matches: 9. CDR1 and CDR2 from the germline V gene are GEAIGNYY and EKD. The CDR3 DNA sequence: TGTGCCTGTGACACTCTGGGGGATACGGGTGGGAGACTCATCTTT. Translated, it gives CACDTLGDTGGRLIF.

This clone counts as medium-sized (0.01 to 0.1%). The rearrangement joins TRDV2 to TRDJ1; 8 nucleotides align to TRDD3. The CDR3 sequence is 19 residues long. The V and J ends lost 3 bases and 0 bases, in that order; junction bases with no gene match: 17. CDR1 and CDR2 from the germline V gene are GEAIGNYY and EKD. The CDR3 bases are TGTGCCTGTGACTCGGTTTCTGGGGGAGCCGGAGGGTACACCGATAAACTCATCTTT. Translating gives CACDSVSGGAGGYTDKLIF.

This clone is labeled large (0.1 to 1%). This chain joins TRDV1 and TRDJ1; D is ambiguous. Deletions cut 5 bases from V and 2 bases from J, with 15 bases between. This CDR3 comprises 15 residues. Looked up from germline, CDR1 is TSWWSYY and CDR2 is QGS. The CDR3 bases are TGTGCTCTTGGGAAGGGGCGCTACGGGACCGATAAACTCATCTTT. It specifies CALGKGRYGTDKLIF.

In the case of this clone: Given a much more abundant clone one base away, this may be a read error. Other DNA sequences from this sample encode an identical CDR3 as well. The chain links TRDV2 to TRDJ1; a weak D match, TRDD2 (5 bases). The CDR3 has 15 amino acids. Per germline, CDR1 GEAIGNYY and CDR2 EKD. V lost 1 base to trimming and J lost 0 bases, with 11 bases between them. DNA for the CDR3: TGTGCCTGTGACACTCTTCTTCCGTACACCGATAAACTCATCTTT. Residues: CACDTLLPYTDKLIF.

This clone was seen a few times. TCRdb pairs this DNA with a much larger clone's protein that differs at residue 4, likely a read error; the protein shown was translated from the DNA. The chain joins TRDV1 to TRDJ1; maybe TRDD2 (6 bases). V was shortened by 7 bases and J by 2 bases, with 23 bases between the two germline ends. The CDR3 consists of 17 residues. Germline CDR1 and CDR2: TSWWSYY and QGS. CDR3: CALEENPSLPLTDKLIF. The CDR3 nucleotides read TGTGCTCTTGAGGAGAACCCTTCCCTACCACTGACCGATAAACTCATCTTT.

This clone has only a few counts. The chain couples TRDV1 to TRDJ1; TRDD2 might be the D (8 bases). This CDR3 comprises 21 residues. V was pared by 3 bases and J by 5 bases, with 34 bases between. Germline V lookup: CDR1 TSWWSYY, CDR2 QGS. The CDR3: CALGDPRTSYQLGPLPDKLIF. The CDR3 DNA reads TGTGCTCTTGGGGACCCTAGGACTTCCTACCAACTGGGGCCCTTACCTGATAAACTCATCTTT.

By sample fraction, this clone is large. The rearrangement links TRDV1 to TRDJ1; 8 positions agree with TRDD3. J gave up 0 bases and V 2 bases, and 17 bases lay outside the gene matches. Germline values: CDR1 TSWWSYY, CDR2 QGS. This CDR3 comprises 20 residues. CDR3 residues: CALGEFFLWIGGFNTDKLIF. CDR3 sequence (DNA): TGTGCTCTTGGGGAATTTTTTCTCTGGATTGGGGGATTCAACACCGATAAACTCATCTTT.

By share, this clone ranks as large. The chain combines TRDV2 with TRDJ1; possible D gene TRDD3, 5 bases. The V gene lost 2 bases and the J gene lost 0 bases, with 21 bases spanning the gap. This CDR3 spans 18 amino acids. The germline V gene has CDR1 GEAIGNYY and CDR2 EKD. In nucleotides, the CDR3 is TGTGCCTGTGACAGGGTATCCGAGGGGAGATCGTACACCGATAAACTCATCTTT. It encodes CACDRVSEGRSYTDKLIF.

On this clone: TCRdb attributes to this sequence the protein of a much larger clone, which differs from the DNA translation at residue 14; a read error is likely, and the protein displayed is translated from the DNA. This chain uses TRDV2 with TRDJ1, with D unclear. Germline CDR1 GEAIGNYY, CDR2 EKD. This CDR3 has 18 residues. CDR3 sequence reads: CACDTVIGVPVHTEKLIF. The CDR3 DNA is TGTGCCTGTGACACCGTGATCGGGGTCCCGGTCCACACCGAAAAACTCATCTTT.

This clone occurred once. Since a much larger clone is just one base distant, this may be a read error. The V and J genes are TRDV1 and TRDJ1, with TRDD2 identical over 9 bases. The germline V gene encodes CDR1 TSWWSYY and CDR2 QGS. The CDR3 is made up of 24 amino acids. CDR3 sequence (DNA): TGTGCTCTTGGGGAACCTGAAGGCCTTCCTACGCTACACCGTCGACCCAGATACACCGATAAACGCATCTTT. It yields the protein CALGEPEGLPTLHRRPRYTDKRIF.